The 2 T cell receptor beta chains listed next were all sequenced from one sample in a study of blood T cell repertoires in COVID-19. TCRdb's table, derived via immunoSEQ multiplex PCR, lists solely in-frame clones and lacks some. The sample comprises about 210,000 clones, about 90% of which are singletons, and 0.95% to 1.5% rests with the top ten. The sequenced sample consisted of peripheral blood. These receptors all come from a man aged 25-45 years with acute or convalescent COVID-19.

The V call is TRBV7-9, the J call TRBJ2-7; the match to TRBD1 covers 9 bases. Unmatched junction bases numbered 8, after V lost 5 bases and J lost 6 bases. The CDR3 length is 14 residues. The germline V gene encodes CDR1 SEHNR and CDR2 FQNEAQ (reference sequence). CDR3 loop: CASSTPGTGPEQYF. The CDR3 DNA is TGTGCCAGCAGCACTCCCGGGACAGGGCCCGAGCAGTACTTC.

This chain joins TRBV7-9 and TRBJ1-2, with TRBD1 matching over 9 bases. Germline assignment: CDR1 SEHNR and CDR2 FQNEAQ (reference sequence). The J segment lost 8 bases and the V segment lost 5 bases, leaving 12 bases of the junction unmatched. There are 15 residues in the CDR3. For the CDR3, the DNA is TGTGCCAGCAGCCGAGGCGGACAGGGGTATCAAGGCTACACCTTC. As protein: CASSRGGQGYQGYTF.